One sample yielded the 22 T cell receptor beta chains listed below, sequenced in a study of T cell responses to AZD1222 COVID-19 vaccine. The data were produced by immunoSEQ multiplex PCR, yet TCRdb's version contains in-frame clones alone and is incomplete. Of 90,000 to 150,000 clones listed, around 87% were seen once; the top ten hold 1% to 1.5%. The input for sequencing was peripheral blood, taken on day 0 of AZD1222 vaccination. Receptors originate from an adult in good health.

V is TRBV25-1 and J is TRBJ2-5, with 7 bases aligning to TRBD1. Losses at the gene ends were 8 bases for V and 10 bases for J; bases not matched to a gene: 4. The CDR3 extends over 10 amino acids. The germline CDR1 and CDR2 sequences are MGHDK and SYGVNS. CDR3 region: CASHQGVQYF. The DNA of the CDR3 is TGTGCCAGCCACCAGGGGGTCCAGTACTTC.

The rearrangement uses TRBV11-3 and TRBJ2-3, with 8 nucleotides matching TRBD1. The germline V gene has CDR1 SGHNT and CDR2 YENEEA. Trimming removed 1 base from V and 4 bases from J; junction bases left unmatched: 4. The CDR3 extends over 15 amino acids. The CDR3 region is CASSLGQGASDTQYF. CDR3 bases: TGTGCCAGCAGCTTAGGGCAGGGGGCCTCAGATACGCAGTATTTT.

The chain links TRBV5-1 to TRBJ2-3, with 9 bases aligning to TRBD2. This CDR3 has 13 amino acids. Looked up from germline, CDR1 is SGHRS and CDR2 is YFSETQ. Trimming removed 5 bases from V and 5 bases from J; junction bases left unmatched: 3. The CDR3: CASRAGGEDTQYF. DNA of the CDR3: TGCGCCAGCAGAGCGGGGGGCGAAGATACGCAGTATTTT.

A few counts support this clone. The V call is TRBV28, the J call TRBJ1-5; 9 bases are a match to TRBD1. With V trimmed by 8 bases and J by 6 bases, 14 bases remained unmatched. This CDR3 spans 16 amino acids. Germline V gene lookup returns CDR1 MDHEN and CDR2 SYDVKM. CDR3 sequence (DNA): TGTGCCAGCGCCGTCCCGGGACAGGGTCGAAGTCAGCCCCAGCATTTT. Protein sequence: CASAVPGQGRSQPQHF.

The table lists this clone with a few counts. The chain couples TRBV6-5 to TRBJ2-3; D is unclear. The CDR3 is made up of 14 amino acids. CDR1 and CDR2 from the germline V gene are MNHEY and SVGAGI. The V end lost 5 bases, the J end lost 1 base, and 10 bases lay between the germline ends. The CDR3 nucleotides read TGTGCCAGCAGTAAATCCGACGGCACAGATACGCAGTATTTT. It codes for CASSKSDGTDTQYF.

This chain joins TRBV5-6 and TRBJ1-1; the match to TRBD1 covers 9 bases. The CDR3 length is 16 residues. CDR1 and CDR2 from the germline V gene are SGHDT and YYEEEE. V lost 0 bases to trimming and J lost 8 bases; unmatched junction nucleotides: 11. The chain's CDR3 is CASSLVGQGMIQEAFF. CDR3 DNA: TGTGCCAGCAGCTTGGTGGGACAGGGCATGATACAAGAAGCTTTCTTT.

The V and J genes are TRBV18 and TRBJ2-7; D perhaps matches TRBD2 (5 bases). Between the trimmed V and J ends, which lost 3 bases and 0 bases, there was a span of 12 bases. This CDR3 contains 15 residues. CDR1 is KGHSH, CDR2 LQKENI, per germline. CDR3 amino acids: CASSPQEEASYEQYF. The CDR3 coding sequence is TGTGCCAGCTCACCCCAGGAGGAAGCCTCCTACGAGCAGTACTTC.

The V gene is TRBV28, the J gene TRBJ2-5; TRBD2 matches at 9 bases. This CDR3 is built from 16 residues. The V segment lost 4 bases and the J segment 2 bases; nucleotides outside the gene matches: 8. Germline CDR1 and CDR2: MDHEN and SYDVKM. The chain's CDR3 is CASSSLAGELQETQYF. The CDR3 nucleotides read TGTGCCAGCAGTTCCTTAGCGGGGGAACTTCAAGAGACCCAGTACTTC.

This chain's CDR3 is CASSDKQAVSNQPQHF. The CDR3 coding sequence is TGTGCCAGCAGTGATAAACAGGCCGTTAGCAATCAGCCCCAGCATTTT. J is TRBJ1-5 and V is TRBV6-1, with a tentative D call TRBD1 (5 bases). Germline loops: CDR1 MNHNS, CDR2 SASEGT. V gave up 3 bases and J gave up 0 bases, with 12 bases separating them. This CDR3 spans 16 amino acids.

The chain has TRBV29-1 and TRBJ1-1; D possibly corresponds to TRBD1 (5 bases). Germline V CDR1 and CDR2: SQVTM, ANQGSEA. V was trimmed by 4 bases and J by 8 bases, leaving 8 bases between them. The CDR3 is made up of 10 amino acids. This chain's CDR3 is CSVGQIEAFF. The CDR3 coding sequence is TGCAGCGTTGGACAGATCGAAGCTTTCTTT.

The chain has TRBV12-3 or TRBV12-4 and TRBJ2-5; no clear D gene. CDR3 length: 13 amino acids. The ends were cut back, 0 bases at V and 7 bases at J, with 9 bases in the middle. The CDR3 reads CASSLAGGGTQYF. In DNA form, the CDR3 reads TGTGCCAGCAGTTTAGCGGGCGGCGGGACCCAGTACTTC.

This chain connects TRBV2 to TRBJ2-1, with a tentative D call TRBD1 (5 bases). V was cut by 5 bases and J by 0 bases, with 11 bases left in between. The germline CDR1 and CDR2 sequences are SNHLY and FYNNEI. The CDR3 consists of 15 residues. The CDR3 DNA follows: TGTGCCAGCAGTTCCACAGGTAGCTCCTACAATGAGCAGTTCTTC. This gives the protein CASSSTGSSYNEQFF.

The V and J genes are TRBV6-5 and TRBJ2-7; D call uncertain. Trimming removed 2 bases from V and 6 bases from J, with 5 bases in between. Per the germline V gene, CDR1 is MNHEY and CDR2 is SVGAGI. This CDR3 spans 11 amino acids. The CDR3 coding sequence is TGTGCCAGCAGTTACGACGGCGAGCAGTACTTC. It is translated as CASSYDGEQYF.

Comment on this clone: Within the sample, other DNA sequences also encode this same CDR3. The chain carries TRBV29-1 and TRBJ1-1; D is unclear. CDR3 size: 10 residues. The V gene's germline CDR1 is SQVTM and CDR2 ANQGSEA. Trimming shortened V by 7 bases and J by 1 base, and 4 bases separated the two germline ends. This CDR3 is CSARNTEAFF. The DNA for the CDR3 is TGCAGCGCCAGGAACACTGAAGCTTTCTTT.

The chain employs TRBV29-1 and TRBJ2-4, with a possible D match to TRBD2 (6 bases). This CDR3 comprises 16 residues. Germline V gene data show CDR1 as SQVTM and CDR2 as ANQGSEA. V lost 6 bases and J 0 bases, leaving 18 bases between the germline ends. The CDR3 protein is CSVRTQKGLAKNIQYF. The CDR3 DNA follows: TGCAGCGTAAGGACACAAAAGGGACTAGCCAAAAACATTCAGTACTTC.

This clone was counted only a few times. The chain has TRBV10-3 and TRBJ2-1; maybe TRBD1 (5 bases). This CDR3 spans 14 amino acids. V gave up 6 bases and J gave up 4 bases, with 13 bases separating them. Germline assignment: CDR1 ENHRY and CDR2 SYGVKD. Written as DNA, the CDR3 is TGTGCCATCAGATATTCGGACACTTACAATGAGCAGTTCTTC. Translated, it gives CAIRYSDTYNEQFF.

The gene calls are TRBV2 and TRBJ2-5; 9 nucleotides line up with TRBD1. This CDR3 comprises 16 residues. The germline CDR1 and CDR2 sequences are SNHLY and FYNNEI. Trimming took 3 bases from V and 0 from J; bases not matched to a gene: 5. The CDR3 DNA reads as TGTGCCAGCAGTGAGGTGACAGGGGGGTACCAAGAGACCCAGTACTTC. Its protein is CASSEVTGGYQETQYF. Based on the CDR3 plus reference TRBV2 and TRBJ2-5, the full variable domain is EPEVTQTPSHQVTQMGQEVILRCVPISNHLYFYWYRQILGQKVEFLVSFYNNEISEKSEIFDDQFSVERPDGSNFTLKIRSTKLEDSAMYFCASSEVTGGYQETQYFGPGTRLLVL.

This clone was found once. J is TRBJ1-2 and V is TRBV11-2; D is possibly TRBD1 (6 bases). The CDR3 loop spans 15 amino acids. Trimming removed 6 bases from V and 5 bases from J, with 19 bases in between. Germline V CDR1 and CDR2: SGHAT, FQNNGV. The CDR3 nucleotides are TGTGCCAGCAGAGTTGCAGGGGAACGGATTTATGGCTACACCTTC. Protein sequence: CASRVAGERIYGYTF.

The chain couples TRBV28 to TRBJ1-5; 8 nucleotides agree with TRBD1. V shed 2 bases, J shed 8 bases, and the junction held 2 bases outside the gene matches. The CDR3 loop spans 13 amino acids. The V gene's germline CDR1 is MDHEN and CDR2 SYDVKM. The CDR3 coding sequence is TGTGCCAGCAGTTTAGCAGGGGGCAAGCCCCAGCATTTT. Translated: CASSLAGGKPQHF.

CDR3 sequence (DNA): TGTGCCAGCAGCGGCCGCGGAAGAGAGACCCAGTACTTC. Its translation is CASSGRGRETQYF. The chain is built from TRBV5-6 and TRBJ2-5; D is ambiguous. The V end was cut by 4 bases, the J end by 4 bases, with 11 bases between. The length of the CDR3 is 13 residues. The germline V gene encodes CDR1 SGHDT and CDR2 YYEEEE.

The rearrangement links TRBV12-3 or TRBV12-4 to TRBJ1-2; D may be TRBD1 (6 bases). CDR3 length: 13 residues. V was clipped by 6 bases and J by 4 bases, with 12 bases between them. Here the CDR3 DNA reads TGTGCCAGCAGCCGACAGGAGTCCTATGGCTACACCTTC. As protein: CASSRQESYGYTF.

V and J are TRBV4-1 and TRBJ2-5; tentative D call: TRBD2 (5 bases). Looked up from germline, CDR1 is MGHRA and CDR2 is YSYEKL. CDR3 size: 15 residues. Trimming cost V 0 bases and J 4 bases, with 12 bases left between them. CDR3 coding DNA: TGCGCCAGCAGCCAAGATAGGCGGGTCGGAGAGACCCAGTACTTC. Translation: CASSQDRRVGETQYF.